This entry describes one T cell receptor (beta chain). PCRs each included synthetic TCR analog templates spiked in. This table comes from immunoSEQ multiplex PCR, and its TCRdb copy is limited to in-frame clones, with some not included. The table includes approximately 110,000 clones, approximately 86% detected once. The data were taken from a study of PD-L1 blockade in urothelial cancer. Study-level information: Blood gave a median 141,255 T cells.

This receptor was identified in a man over 45 with urothelial cancer. The sequences come from PBMCs, collected around atezolizumab (anti-PD-L1) treatment.

CDR3 DNA sequence: TGTGCCAGCAGCCAAGCAGGGCCATACAATGAGCAGTTCTTC. Its protein product is CASSQAGPYNEQFF. This chain uses TRBV14 with TRBJ2-1, with D possibly being TRBD1 (5 bases). The germline CDR1 and CDR2 sequences are SGHDN and FVKESK. This CDR3 has 14 amino acids. The ends were cut back, 1 base at V and 4 bases at J, with 8 bases in the middle. Supplemented by reference TRBV14 and TRBJ2-1, the full variable domain reads EAGVTQFPSHSVIEKGQTVTLRCDPISGHDNLYWYRRVMGKEIKFLLHFVKESKQDESGMPNNRFLAERTGGTYSTLKVQPAELEDSGVYFCASSQAGPYNEQFFGPGTRLTVL.